One sample yielded the 16 T cell receptor beta chains listed below, sequenced in a study of blood T cell repertoires in COVID-19. Repertoires were generated with immunoSEQ multiplex PCR, while TCRdb's copy carries only in-frame clones and drops some. Counted here are 80,000 to 85,000 clones, around 80% occurring once; the ten biggest clones make up roughly 14%. Sequencing was done on a sample of peripheral blood. These receptors were collected from a human donor in a cohort sampled during active COVID-19.

This clone has just a few counts. This chain joins TRBV5-6 and TRBJ1-2, with D perhaps matching TRBD1 (5 bases). The ends were cut back, 4 bases at V and 8 bases at J, with 12 bases in the middle. The CDR3 loop spans 12 amino acids. Germline V lookup: CDR1 SGHDT, CDR2 YYEEEE. The CDR3 loop is CASSPGQYGYTF. CDR3 DNA: TGTGCCAGCAGCCCTGGACAATACGGCTACACCTTC. The full variable domain, its missing parts supplied by reference TRBV5-6 and TRBJ1-2, is DAGVTQSPTHLIKTRGQQVTLRCSPKSGHDTVSWYQQALGQGPQFIFQYYEEEERQRGNFPDRFSGHQFPNYSSELNVNALLLGDSALYLCASSPGQYGYTFGSGTRLTVV.

The chain has TRBV28 and TRBJ2-3, with 14 positions matching TRBD2. The V gene end was trimmed by 6 bases and the J gene end by 2 bases; junction bases not matched to a gene: 7. Germline V gene sequence: CDR1 MDHEN, CDR2 SYDVKM. This CDR3 comprises 17 residues. The CDR3, as DNA: TGTGCCAGCAGCCGCGGGACTAGCGGGGGCCCCACAGATACGCAGTATTTT. Translation: CASSRGTSGGPTDTQYF.

On this clone: A clone one base away is much larger, so this may be a read error. Other DNA sequences of this sample code for an identical CDR3. V usage is TRBV27 and J usage is TRBJ1-5, with TRBD1 matching over 7 bases. V was pared by 2 bases and J by 2 bases, with 3 bases of the junction left unmatched. The germline V gene encodes CDR1 MNHEY and CDR2 SMNVEV (reference sequence). CDR3 length: 15 residues. The CDR3 DNA sequence: TGTGCCAGCAGTTTAGGAACAGGGGGCAATCAGCCCCAGCATTTT. This translates into CASSLGTGGNQPQHF.

The V and J genes are TRBV6-4 and TRBJ1-2, with D perhaps matching TRBD1 (6 bases). Germline V gene data show CDR1 as MRHNA and CDR2 as SNTAGT. This CDR3 comprises 13 residues. The V gene lost 4 bases and the J gene lost 5 bases, with 11 bases spanning the gap. The CDR3 here is CASSASQGYGYTF. CDR3 nucleotide sequence: TGTGCCAGCAGTGCGTCTCAGGGGTATGGCTACACCTTC.

This clone was counted once. The chain couples TRBV5-1 to TRBJ1-6; the match to TRBD1 covers 11 bases. J was trimmed by 11 bases and V by 1 base; bases with no gene match: 2. Per the germline V gene, CDR1 is SGHRS and CDR2 is YFSETQ. CDR3 length equals 14 residues. For the CDR3, the DNA is TGCGCCAGCAGCTTGCTGGGACAGGGGGCACCCCTCCACTTT. Its translation is CASSLLGQGAPLHF. Supplemented by reference TRBV5-1 and TRBJ1-6, the full variable domain reads KAGVTQTPRYLIKTRGQQVTLSCSPISGHRSVSWYQQTPGQGLQFLFEYFSETQRNKGNFPGRFSGRQFSNSRSEMNVSTLELGDSALYLCASSLLGQGAPLHFGNGTRLTVT.

The CDR3 region is CATTPAIALNQPQHF. The CDR3 DNA follows: TGTGCCACCACACCGGCAATAGCATTGAATCAGCCCCAGCATTTT. The chain combines TRBV10-3 with TRBJ1-5; D not certain. From germline, CDR1 is ENHRY and CDR2 SYGVKD. Trimming cost V 10 bases and J 4 bases, with 20 bases left between them. The length of the CDR3 is 15 residues.

CDR3 bases: TGTGCCACCAGCAGTGCCAGAATTAGACTAGCGGGGGAAGATACGCAGTATTTT. Its translation is CATSSARIRLAGEDTQYF. V is TRBV15 and J is TRBJ2-3; 12 bases fit TRBD2. The V and J ends lost 3 bases and 5 bases, in that order; junction bases with no gene match: 12. The CDR3 contains 18 residues. Per germline, CDR1 LNHNV and CDR2 YYDKDF (reference sequence). The variable domain in full, completed from reference TRBV15 and TRBJ2-3, reads DAMVIQNPRYQVTQFGKPVTLSCSQTLNHNVMYWYQQKSSQAPKLLFHYYDKDFNNEADTPDNFQSRRPNTSFCFLDIRSPGLGDTAMYLCATSSARIRLAGEDTQYFGPGTRLTVL.

This clone was picked up a small number of times. This sequence joins TRBV15 and TRBJ2-5; 11 nucleotides match TRBD1. The length of the CDR3 is 15 residues. Germline lookup yields CDR1 LNHNV and CDR2 YYDKDF (reference sequence). After removal of 2 bases from V and 7 bases from J, the junction contained 6 bases not matched to a gene. The CDR3 is CATSRRGQGAVTQYF. The DNA of the CDR3 is TGTGCCACCAGCAGAAGAGGACAGGGGGCGGTGACCCAGTACTTC. Full variable domain (rest looked up from reference TRBV15 and TRBJ2-5): DAMVIQNPRYQVTQFGKPVTLSCSQTLNHNVMYWYQQKSSQAPKLLFHYYDKDFNNEADTPDNFQSRRPNTSFCFLDIRSPGLGDTAMYLCATSRRGQGAVTQYFGPGTRLLVL.

The chain combines TRBV15 with TRBJ1-1; no firm D call. The V gene's germline CDR1 is LNHNV and CDR2 YYDKDF (reference sequence). The V end lost 4 bases, the J end lost 1 base, and 7 bases lay between the germline ends. The CDR3 is 13 amino acids. The DNA of the CDR3 is TGTGCCACCAGCACGGGATCGAACACTGAAGCTTTCTTT. Protein product: CATSTGSNTEAFF.

CDR3 sequence: CASSFPGGWQYF. The CDR3 coding sequence is TGTGCCAGCAGCTTTCCGGGGGGGTGGCAGTACTTC. The chain joins TRBV7-9 to TRBJ2-7, with 8 bases identical to TRBD2. The CDR3 length is 12 residues. With V trimmed by 3 bases and J by 9 bases, 4 bases remained unmatched. Germline CDR1 SEHNR, CDR2 FQNEAQ (reference sequence).

The gene calls are TRBV29-1 and TRBJ2-3; 11 bases align to TRBD1. Trimming removed 4 bases from V and 3 bases from J; junction bases left unmatched: 3. CDR3 size: 14 residues. Per the germline V gene, CDR1 is SQVTM and CDR2 is ANQGSEA. Here the CDR3 reads CSVADRGRTDTQYF. The CDR3 DNA follows: TGCAGCGTTGCGGACAGGGGGCGGACAGATACGCAGTATTTT.

A few counts support this clone. V is TRBV7-4 and J is TRBJ1-5, with 10 positions matching TRBD1. V lost 5 bases and J lost 4; bases outside the gene matches: 14. Germline CDR1 reads SGHVT; CDR2 reads SQSDAQ. The CDR3 loop spans 18 amino acids. CDR3 DNA: TGTGCCAGCAGCCTCCCCGGGACAGGGGTTGAGGGAAATCAGCCCCAGCATTTT. Translation: CASSLPGTGVEGNQPQHF.

This chain uses TRBV7-9 with TRBJ1-1, with 9 bases identical to TRBD1. V dropped 5 bases and J dropped 7; count of bases not matched to a gene: 8. The CDR3 has 14 residues. The germline CDR1 and CDR2 sequences are SEHNR and FQNEAQ (reference sequence). The CDR3 DNA follows: TGTGCCAGCAGCACTCGGACAGGGGCGGATGAAGCTTTCTTT. It translates to CASSTRTGADEAFF. The whole variable domain, filled in from reference TRBV7-9 and TRBJ1-1, reads DTGVSQNPRHKITKRGQNVTFRCDPISEHNRLYWYRQTLGQGPEFLTYFQNEAQLEKSRLLSDRFSAERPKGSFSTLEIQRTEQGDSAMYLCASSTRTGADEAFFGQGTRLTVV.

The chain employs TRBV30 and TRBJ1-2; D is possibly TRBD1 (5 bases). The CDR3 sequence is 15 residues long. The germline V gene has CDR1 GTSNPN and CDR2 SVGIG (reference sequence). Trimming took 0 bases from V and 2 from J, leaving 13 bases between them. In DNA form, the CDR3 reads TGTGCCTGGAGTGTAACCGACAGATCAAACTATGGCTACACCTTC. Protein sequence: CAWSVTDRSNYGYTF.

CDR3 in amino acids: CSVGAGSLQETQYF. CDR3 nucleotides: TGCAGCGTGGGGGCCGGATCTCTCCAAGAGACCCAGTACTTC. This rearrangement joins TRBV29-1 to TRBJ2-5; D possibly corresponds to TRBD1 (6 bases). From germline, CDR1 is SQVTM and CDR2 ANQGSEA. CDR3 size: 14 residues. The ends were cut back, 6 bases at V and 1 base at J, with 15 bases in the middle.

This clone has a handful of counts. The chain joins TRBV12-3 or TRBV12-4 to TRBJ1-1, with D tentatively TRBD1 (5 bases). Trimming shortened V by 3 bases and J by 5 bases, and 10 bases separated the two germline ends. The CDR3 is 13 amino acids. CDR3 residues: CASSFGGSTEAFF. CDR3 nucleotides: TGTGCCAGCAGTTTCGGGGGGTCGACTGAAGCTTTCTTT.